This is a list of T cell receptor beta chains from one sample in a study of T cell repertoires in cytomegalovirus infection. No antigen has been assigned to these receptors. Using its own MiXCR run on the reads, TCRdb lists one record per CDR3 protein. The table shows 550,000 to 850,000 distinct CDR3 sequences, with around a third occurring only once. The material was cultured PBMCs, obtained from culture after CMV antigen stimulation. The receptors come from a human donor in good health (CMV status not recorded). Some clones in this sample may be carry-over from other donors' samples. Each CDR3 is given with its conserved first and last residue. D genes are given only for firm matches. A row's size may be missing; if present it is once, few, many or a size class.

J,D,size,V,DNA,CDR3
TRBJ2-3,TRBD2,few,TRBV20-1,TGCAGTGCCGACGGGAGGGAACGTACAGATACGCAGTATTTT,CSADGRERTDTQYF
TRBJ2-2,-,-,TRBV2,TGTGCCAGCAGCCCCCTAGCCGTGGCGAACACCGGGGAGCTGTTTTTT,CASSPLAVANTGELFF
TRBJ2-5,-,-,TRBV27,TGTGCCAGCAGCCCTTTGGGCGCCGACCCAAAGGAGACCCAGTACTTC,CASSPLGADPKETQYF
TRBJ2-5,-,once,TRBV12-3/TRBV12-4,TGTGCCAGCAGTCGACCTTGGGCCCAAGAGACCCAGTACTTC,CASSRPWAQETQYF
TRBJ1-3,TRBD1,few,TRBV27,TGTGCCAGCAGTTCTCACGGACAGGGTGGAAACACCATATATTTT,CASSSHGQGGNTIYF
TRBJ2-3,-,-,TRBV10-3,TGTGCCATCTTCAACGGCTACACAGATACGCAGTATTTT,CAIFNGYTDTQYF
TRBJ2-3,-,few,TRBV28,TGTGCCAGCAGTTTACGGGTCCGCACAGATACGCAGTATTTT,CASSLRVRTDTQYF
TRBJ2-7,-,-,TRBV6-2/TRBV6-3,TGTGCCAGCAGTGACAGAGCCTACGAGCAGTACTTC,CASSDRAYEQYF
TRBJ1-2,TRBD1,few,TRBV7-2,TGTGCCAGCAGCTACAGGGGACTTATCTATGGCTACACCTTC,CASSYRGLIYGYTF
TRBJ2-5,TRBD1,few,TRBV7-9,TGTGCCAGCAGACAACCGGGACAGGGACAAGAGACCCAGTACTTC,CASRQPGQGQETQYF
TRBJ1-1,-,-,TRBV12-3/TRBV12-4,TGTGCCAGCAGGAGACAGCCGGAGACTGAAGCTTTCTTT,CASRRQPETEAFF
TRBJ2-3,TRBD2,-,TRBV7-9,TGTGCCAGCATAGGACTAGCGGGAGTAGATACGCAGTATTTT,CASIGLAGVDTQYF
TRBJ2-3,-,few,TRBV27,TGTGCCAGCAGTTCCATCTTGACGGGGAGCACAGATACGCAGTATTTT,CASSSILTGSTDTQYF
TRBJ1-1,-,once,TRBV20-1,TGCAGTGGGATCTGGAACACTGAAGCTTTCTTT,CSGIWNTEAFF
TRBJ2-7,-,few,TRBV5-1,TGCGCCAGCAGCTTCGGTGTGGCCGAGCAGTACTTC,CASSFGVAEQYF
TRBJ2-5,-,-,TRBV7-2,TGTGCCAGCAGCTTAATTAACCAAGAGACCCAGTACTTC,CASSLINQETQYF
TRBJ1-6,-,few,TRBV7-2,TGTGCCAGCAGCTTAGCCTTTAGGGTCAGCACAAATTCACCCCTCCACTTT,CASSLAFRVSTNSPLHF
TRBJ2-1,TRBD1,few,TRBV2,TGTGCCAGCACCACGGACAGGGTTAGGAATGAGCAGTTCTTC,CASTTDRVRNEQFF
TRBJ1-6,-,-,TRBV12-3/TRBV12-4,TGTGCCAGCAGTTTATGGGCGAATTCACCCCTCCACTTT,CASSLWANSPLHF
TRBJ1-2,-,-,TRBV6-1,TGTGCCAGCAGTTATAATTATCGGGGGGGCTATGGCTACACCTTC,CASSYNYRGGYGYTF
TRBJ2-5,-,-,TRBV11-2,TGTGCCAGCAAGAAAGGGGGGGCAGGAGAGACCCAGTACTTC,CASKKGGAGETQYF
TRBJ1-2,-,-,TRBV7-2,TGTGCCAGCAGCTTGGAGGGGACGGGCTATGGCTACACCTTC,CASSLEGTGYGYTF
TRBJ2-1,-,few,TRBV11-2,TGTGCCAGCAGTCGGGACGGGGATGAGCAGTTCTTC,CASSRDGDEQFF
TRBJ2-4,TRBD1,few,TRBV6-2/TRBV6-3,TGTGCCAGCAGTTACCTCCCCGCCGACAGGGTAGGCAAAAACATTCAGTACTTC,CASSYLPADRVGKNIQYF
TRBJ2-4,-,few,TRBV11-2,TGTGCCAGCAGCTTATGGTCCTTAATAGCCAAAAACATTCAGTACTTC,CASSLWSLIAKNIQYF
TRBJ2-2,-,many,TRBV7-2,TGTGCCAGCAGCTTAGATCGCAGGGGCAGCGGGGAGCTGTTTTTT,CASSLDRRGSGELFF
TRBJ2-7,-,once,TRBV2,TGTGCCAGCAGAAACGAGGGGGGAAAGTGGTACTTC,CASRNEGGKWYF
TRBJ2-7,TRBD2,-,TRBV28,TGTGCCAGCAGTTTACGGGGAGGGGAAGACGAGCAGTACTTC,CASSLRGGEDEQYF
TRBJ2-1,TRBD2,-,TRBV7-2,TGTGCCAGCAGCTTTTGGGCGGGGAGCGGGGGGCTTTACAATGAGCAGTTCTTC,CASSFWAGSGGLYNEQFF
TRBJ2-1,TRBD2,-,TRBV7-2,TGTGCCAGCAGCTTAGAGGGACTAGCTAACAATGAGCAGTTCTTC,CASSLEGLANNEQFF
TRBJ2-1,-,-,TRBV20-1,TGCAGTGCTACATTCCGGGGCGCTATCAACCGCGGGTACAATGAGCAGTTCTTC,CSATFRGAINRGYNEQFF
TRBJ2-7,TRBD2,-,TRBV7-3,TGTGCCAGCAGCTTAACAACTAGCGGGAGCTACGAGCAGTACTTC,CASSLTTSGSYEQYF
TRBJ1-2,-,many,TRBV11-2,TGTGCCAGCAGCTTAGGGGAATATGGCTACACCTTC,CASSLGEYGYTF
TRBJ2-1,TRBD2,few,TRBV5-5,TGTGCCAGCAGCTTGGCGCCTAGCGGGATTTACAATGAGCAGTTCTTC,CASSLAPSGIYNEQFF
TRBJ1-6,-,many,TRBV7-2,TGTGCCAGCAGCGCCTATAATTCACCCCTCCACTTT,CASSAYNSPLHF
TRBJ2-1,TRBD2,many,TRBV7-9,TGTGCCAGCAGCCGGGGGGGAGCAGGAGGTGTTGATGAGCAGTTCTTC,CASSRGGAGGVDEQFF